A single sample is the source of the 14 T cell receptor beta chains below, sequenced in a study of CXCR3-negative and CXCR3-positive naive CD8 T cells (dated by TCRdb to between 2019 and 2020). Sequenced using a NextSeq 550. The Human TCR Profiling Kit (MiLaboratory) was used to make UMI-labeled 5' RACE TRB cDNA libraries. Based on TCRdb reprocessing of the reads, there is one entry per CDR3 protein sequence, and DNA is missing. The sample's table covers thousands of distinct CDR3 sequences. Together, the top ten hold 1% to 1.5% of the sample. Material for sequencing was naive CXCR3- CD8+ T cells from blood. Taken with the paper, the label for cell subset or site translates to: CD45RO-CCR7+CD27+CD95- naive CD8+ T cells lacking CXCR3 (TNR3-). The receptors were gathered from a human donor in good health. Some clones in this sample may be carry-over from other donors' samples.

This chain links TRBV19 with TRBJ2-1; TCRdb names TRBD2, which stays unverified in the absence of DNA. CDR1 LNHDA and CDR2 SQIVND come from the germline V gene (reference sequence). This CDR3 is 13 amino acids long. CDR3 in amino acids: CAGSEGPNNEQFF.

The V call is TRBV4-1, the J call TRBJ2-2; the D call from TCRdb, TRBD2, cannot be confirmed without DNA. The CDR3 loop spans 16 amino acids. Germline assignment: CDR1 MGHRA and CDR2 YSYEKL. The CDR3 here is CASSPSSGRISGELFF.

V is TRBV6-1 and J is TRBJ1-5. This CDR3 spans 14 amino acids. Germline V lookup: CDR1 MNHNS, CDR2 SASEGT. This chain's CDR3 is CASSERTINQPQHF.

The rearrangement joins TRBV9 to TRBJ1-1. Germline CDR1 reads SGDLS; CDR2 reads YYNGEE. This CDR3 has 14 residues. CDR3 loop: CASSVVGLGTEAFF.

This clonotype is identified as medium-sized from frequency. V gene TRBV5-1 combines with J gene TRBJ1-1. The CDR3 is 12 amino acids. Per germline, CDR1 SGHRS and CDR2 YFSETQ. Here the CDR3 reads CASSLGWTEAFF.

This clonotype is deemed medium-sized by its frequency. V usage is TRBV5-1 and J usage is TRBJ2-7. The CDR3 sequence is 13 residues long. The V gene's germline CDR1 is SGHRS and CDR2 YFSETQ. This CDR3 is CASSLTPSYEQYF.

This chain uses TRBV11-2 with TRBJ2-7; the TCRdb D gene call, TRBD2, has no DNA to confirm it. Germline loops: CDR1 SGHAT, CDR2 FQNNGV. The CDR3 covers 13 residues. The CDR3 protein is CASSLSSSGEQYF.

This chain connects TRBV4-3 to TRBJ2-2. Germline CDR1 is LGHNA and CDR2 is YSLEER. This CDR3 has 17 amino acids. This CDR3 is CASSQSVGFMNTGELFF.

J is TRBJ1-2 and V is TRBV6-2 or TRBV6-3. This CDR3 is built from 13 residues. The germline CDR1 and CDR2 sequences are MNHEY and SVGEGT. The CDR3 region is CASSYSGNYGYTF.

This rearrangement joins TRBV7-9 to TRBJ2-7; TCRdb reports TRBD2, a call that lacks DNA to check it against. The CDR3 has 16 amino acids. CDR1 and CDR2 from the germline V gene are SEHNR and FQNEAQ (reference sequence). The CDR3 protein is CASSTPFGGSSHEQYF.

Judged by frequency, this clonotype is medium-sized (0.01 to 0.1%). This chain links TRBV9 with TRBJ2-1; the TRBD2 assignment by TCRdb is unverifiable without DNA. In germline, CDR1 is SGDLS, CDR2 YYNGEE. The CDR3 has 17 residues. CDR3 residues: CASSAEPGLAAYNEQFF.

This sequence joins TRBV19 and TRBJ1-1; TCRdb's D call, TRBD1, is unchecked because there is no DNA. Looked up from germline, CDR1 is LNHDA and CDR2 is SQIVND (reference sequence). The CDR3 covers 17 residues. CDR3 sequence reads: CASSIAQWDSENTEAFF. The full variable domain, rest sourced from reference TRBV19 and TRBJ1-1, is DGGITQSPKYLFRKEGQNVTLSCEQNLNHDAMYWYRQDPGQGLRLIYYSQIVNDFQKGDIAEGYSVSREKKESFPLTVTSAQKNPTAFYLCASSIAQWDSENTEAFFGQGTRLTVV.

This clonotype shows up as medium-sized by frequency. The chain has TRBV7-9 and TRBJ2-1; TCRdb picks TRBD2, but there is no DNA to check that call. This CDR3 region has 15 residues. CDR1 and CDR2 (germline): SEHNR, FQNEAQ (reference sequence). This chain's CDR3 is CASSLGLAGDNEQFF.

The CDR3 sequence is CASSERFDLTDTQYF. This rearrangement joins TRBV6-1 to TRBJ2-3. Germline assignment: CDR1 MNHNS and CDR2 SASEGT. The CDR3 spans 15 residues.